This TCR beta chain was observed in a study of T-cell memory formation after mild COVID-19 (dated by TCRdb to 2020 to 2022). General notes on the study: TCR sequence clusters from the two donors were largely donor specific. The cohort comprised two young, previously healthy adult volunteers, one female and one male. T-cell clones expanding and contracting after mild COVID-19 in a couple of donors were tracked by longitudinal TCRalpha and TCRbeta repertoire sequencing.

Study-wide conclusions, independent of this receptor: Some responding clones were detected in pre-infection memory, suggesting pre-existing cross-reactive memory T cells joined the SARS-CoV-2 response. SARS-CoV-2 specificity of the second-wave clones peaking on day 37 was not confirmed. Contracting CD4+ clones were found mainly in CM and EM memory subsets, while CD8+ clones were enriched in EMRA. From day 15 to 85, contracting clones showed balanced CD4/CD8 phenotypes, whereas a second wave of clones that expanded from day 15 to 37 leaned towards CD4+. Only a couple of mild cases were covered in the study, and larger cohorts including severe cases with pre-infection samples were considered necessary.

For this clonotype: Its antigen is unknown. No base qualities exist here, and no much larger clone lies one base off it.

Its CDR3 holds 12 amino acids, cysteine through phenylalanine. Only the CDR3 DNA stays, 36 bases, in frame from base 1. CDR1 and CDR2, per the germline V gene, are SGHRS and YFSETQ. V is shortened by 4 bases, J by 5 bases, and the region joining them spans 10 bases. Data came from an Illumina NovaSeq 6000. cDNA libraries for TCRalpha and TCRbeta were prepared by 5'RACE using constant-segment primers, with sample barcodes and unique molecular identifiers added. RNA was extracted from every sample with Trizol reagent. Library amplification was performed in two PCR steps, and a second sample barcode and Illumina TruSeq adapters were introduced in the second step. Sequencing of libraries was performed on an Illumina NovaSeq with 2 x 150 bp paired-end reads. On the study's bioinformatics: The reads were demultiplexed and collapsed into UMI-guided consensus sequences using migec v1.2.7. Using mixcr v2.1.11, UMI consensuses were aligned to TRA and TRB V and J templates and then assembled into clonotypes. A clonotype was counted as expanded or contracted only if both edgeR and NoisET called the change significant, with noise models trained on biological replicates. edgeR calls used a false discovery rate-adjusted p below 0.01 and a log2 fold-change threshold of 1. PCA with hierarchical clustering of max-normalized trajectories of the 1000 most abundant clonotypes was used as exploratory dynamics analysis. The CD4 or CD8 phenotype of responding clones was assigned using the separately sequenced CD4+ and CD8+ repertoires. TCRdb handled the public reads itself, with Q25 trimming in fastp and clone calling in MiXCR, and kept productive beta chains. Identical CDR3 proteins give one entry, which carries the most common genes and DNA. The V and J calls here are based on TCRdb, not the publication. For this sample there are 84,000 or so distinct CDR3 sequences; around 13% appear just once. About 31% of the sample is in the top ten clones.

Ficoll-Paque density gradient centrifugation was used to isolate PBMCs. Material for sequencing was PBMCs or a T cell subset sorted from them (not recorded which). Recombination connected TRBV5-1 to TRBJ2-7; the D gene lacks a confident call. The source is an adult woman who had mild COVID-19 (a few samples of this study predate the infection). The sample titles of this study are shuffled in the database, so cell type and time point are left out; the donor was told from shared clones. The DNA is TGCGCCAGCAGCCTTGCGTATGACGAGCAGTACTTC. This gives the protein CASSLAYDEQYF.